This paragraph covers one T cell receptor beta chain sequence. This record comes from a study of T cell responses to AZD1222 COVID-19 vaccine. The CDR3 loop spans 13 amino acids. Trimming removed 7 bases at V and 6 bases at J, with 18 bases between. Germline CDR1 and CDR2: SQVTM and ANQGSEA. Sequencing was performed with immunoSEQ multiplex PCR; in TCRdb, only in-frame clones are kept and a portion is missing. Among roughly 100,000 clones listed, roughly 86% were seen once. The V call is TRBV29-1, the J call TRBJ1-2; the D gene is possibly TRBD1 (5 bases). This sequence originates from an adult in good health. This material consisted of peripheral blood, taken on day 0 of AZD1222 vaccination. In nucleotides, the CDR3 is TGCAGCGCCGGAATCGCAGGGACCCATGGCTACACCTTC. As protein: CSAGIAGTHGYTF.